This is a list of T cell receptor beta chains from one sample in a study of T and B cells in COVID-19 patients. TCRdb itself ran the multiplex PCR reads through MiXCR, one entry per CDR3 protein. This sample yields more than 10,000 distinct CDR3 sequences, of which approximately 35% are seen a single time; over 15% belongs to the top ten. Sequencing was performed on blood. The receptors here all came from a human donor with active COVID-19. Each CDR3 is given with its conserved first and last residue. The order of the fields is J gene, clone size, CDR3 length, V gene, D gene, CDR3 protein, CDR3 DNA. The D gene is left open where the match is weak. Only some rows state a clone size, as once, few, many or a class for expanded clones.

J: TRBJ1-1
size: few
length: 15
V: TRBV27
D: .
CDR3: CASSLSSGQVVTPFF
DNA: TGTGCCAGCAGTTTATCGTCCGGTCAAGTGGTAACTCCTTTCTTT

J: TRBJ2-5
size: .
length: 16
V: TRBV24-1
D: TRBD2
CDR3: CATSDIIAGAGETQYF
DNA: TGTGCCACCAGTGACATCATAGCGGGGGCGGGGGAGACCCAGTACTTC

J: TRBJ2-3
size: .
length: 16
V: TRBV24-1
D: TRBD1
CDR3: CATSDPGTAPTDTQYF
DNA: TGTGCCACCAGTGACCCCGGGACAGCACCCACAGATACGCAGTATTTT

J: TRBJ2-1
size: few
length: 16
V: TRBV5-4
D: TRBD1
CDR3: CASSLGGTGPYNEQFF
DNA: TGTGCCAGCAGCCTGGGGGGGACAGGGCCCTACAATGAGCAGTTCTTC

J: TRBJ1-5
size: .
length: 15
V: TRBV6-5
D: TRBD1
CDR3: CASKRTGTGNQPQHF
DNA: TGTGCCAGCAAGCGTACCGGGACAGGCAATCAGCCCCAGCATTTT

J: TRBJ1-2
size: .
length: 12
V: TRBV28
D: .
CDR3: CASSPPGYGYTF
DNA: TGTGCCAGCAGTCCCCCCGGGTATGGCTACACCTTC

J: TRBJ1-2
size: few
length: 15
V: TRBV27
D: .
CDR3: CASSSSGMRSYGYTF
DNA: TGTGCCAGCAGTTCCTCGGGGATGCGGAGCTATGGCTACACCTTC

J: TRBJ2-7
size: medium-sized
length: 12
V: TRBV29-1
D: .
CDR3: CSVAKGTYEQYF
DNA: TGCAGCGTTGCTAAGGGAACCTACGAGCAGTACTTC

J: TRBJ1-4
size: .
length: 11
V: TRBV5-4
D: .
CDR3: CASSSRGVLFF
DNA: TGTGCCAGCAGCTCGAGGGGTGTACTGTTTTTT

J: TRBJ2-3
size: .
length: 16
V: TRBV20-1
D: TRBD2
CDR3: CSARDLLAGATDTQYF
DNA: TGCAGTGCTAGAGATCTATTAGCGGGGGCCACAGATACGCAGTATTTT

J: TRBJ2-3
size: .
length: 15
V: TRBV5-6
D: TRBD1
CDR3: CASSPGQPGGDTQYF
DNA: TGTGCCAGCAGCCCGGGACAGCCTGGAGGAGATACGCAGTATTTT

J: TRBJ1-2
size: .
length: 13
V: TRBV5-6
D: .
CDR3: CASSIWGDYVYTF
DNA: TGTGCCAGCAGCATTTGGGGGGACTATGTCTACACCTTC

J: TRBJ2-3
size: few
length: 14
V: TRBV7-9
D: .
CDR3: CASSGQLHTDTQYF
DNA: TGTGCCAGCTCAGGACAGCTACACACAGATACGCAGTATTTT

J: TRBJ2-1
size: few
length: 15
V: TRBV5-4
D: TRBD2
CDR3: CASSVPGGARVEQFF
DNA: TGTGCCAGCAGCGTCCCCGGGGGGGCCCGTGTCGAGCAGTTCTTC

J: TRBJ1-2
size: .
length: 14
V: TRBV6-5
D: .
CDR3: CASSASLTNYGYTF
DNA: TGTGCCAGCAGTGCGTCGCTTACTAACTATGGCTACACCTTC

J: TRBJ1-3
size: medium-sized
length: 15
V: TRBV6-5
D: .
CDR3: CASSYERQGRDTIYF
DNA: TGTGCCAGCAGTTACGAGCGGCAGGGTCGAGACACCATATATTTT

J: TRBJ1-5
size: few
length: 13
V: TRBV6-5
D: .
CDR3: CASSYSIGQPQHF
DNA: TGTGCCAGCAGTTACTCGATCGGTCAGCCCCAGCATTTT

J: TRBJ2-7
size: .
length: 11
V: TRBV6-1
D: .
CDR3: CASSSPGQPYF
DNA: TGTGCCAGCAGTTCCCCCGGACAGCCCTACTTC

J: TRBJ2-2
size: medium-sized
length: 16
V: TRBV6-5
D: TRBD1
CDR3: CASSYSAQGQSGELFF
DNA: TGTGCCAGCAGTTACTCGGCACAGGGGCAATCCGGGGAGCTGTTTTTT

J: TRBJ2-1
size: few
length: 15
V: TRBV5-1
D: .
CDR3: CASSSNPQGYNEQFF
DNA: TGCGCCAGCAGCTCGAACCCCCAGGGTTACAATGAGCAGTTCTTC

J: TRBJ1-1
size: medium-sized
length: 12
V: TRBV7-2
D: .
CDR3: CASSFQGTEAFF
DNA: TGTGCCAGCAGCTTCCAGGGCACTGAAGCTTTCTTT

J: TRBJ1-5
size: .
length: 14
V: TRBV15
D: .
CDR3: CATSRDGGGVPQHF
DNA: TGTGCCACCAGCAGAGATGGGGGGGGGGTCCCCCAGCATTTT

J: TRBJ1-4
size: few
length: 11
V: TRBV12-3/TRBV12-4
D: .
CDR3: CASSLKEKLFF
DNA: TGTGCCAGCAGTTTAAAGGAAAAACTGTTTTTT

J: TRBJ2-2
size: few
length: 18
V: TRBV20-1
D: TRBD2
CDR3: CSARDGERGSANTGELFF
DNA: TGCAGTGCTAGAGACGGGGAGCGGGGGAGCGCGAACACCGGGGAGCTGTTTTTT

J: TRBJ1-1
size: .
length: 13
V: TRBV24-1
D: TRBD1
CDR3: CAIQTGGSPEAFF
DNA: TGTGCCATTCAGACAGGGGGAAGCCCTGAAGCTTTCTTT

J: TRBJ1-4
size: few
length: 14
V: TRBV27
D: .
CDR3: CASSWGSTNEKLFF
DNA: TGTGCCAGCAGTTGGGGGTCAACTAATGAAAAACTGTTTTTT

J: TRBJ1-2
size: .
length: 14
V: TRBV6-5
D: TRBD1
CDR3: CATSEPRQGVGDTF
DNA: TGTGCCACCAGTGAACCCCGACAGGGTGTTGGCGACACCTTC

J: TRBJ2-5
size: .
length: 13
V: TRBV20-1
D: TRBD1
CDR3: CSALNRGGKTQYF
DNA: TGCAGTGCTCTAAACAGGGGTGGAAAGACCCAGTACTTC

J: TRBJ2-7
size: few
length: 15
V: TRBV24-1
D: .
CDR3: CATSDSRDSQGEQYF
DNA: TGTGCCACCAGTGATTCGCGGGACTCCCAGGGCGAGCAGTACTTC

J: TRBJ1-2
size: .
length: 17
V: TRBV6-1
D: TRBD1
CDR3: CASSFTGTGAGNYGYTF
DNA: TGTGCCAGCAGTTTCACCGGGACAGGGGCGGGTAACTATGGCTACACCTTC

J: TRBJ2-3
size: few
length: 15
V: TRBV24-1
D: .
CDR3: CATSDSGPSTDTQYF
DNA: TGTGCCACCAGTGATAGCGGGCCGAGCACAGATACGCAGTATTTT

J: TRBJ2-1
size: .
length: 15
V: TRBV12-3/TRBV12-4
D: .
CDR3: CASAVGLSGHNEQFF
DNA: TGTGCCAGCGCCGTGGGACTCTCCGGGCACAATGAGCAGTTCTTC

J: TRBJ1-2
size: .
length: 13
V: TRBV7-2
D: .
CDR3: CASSFDGIGGYTF
DNA: TGTGCCAGCAGCTTTGACGGTATAGGAGGCTACACCTTC

J: TRBJ2-7
size: few
length: 15
V: TRBV10-3
D: TRBD2
CDR3: CAIKPGTSGPTEQYF
DNA: TGTGCCATCAAGCCGGGGACTAGCGGCCCGACGGAGCAGTACTTC

J: TRBJ1-2
size: .
length: 11
V: TRBV28
D: .
CDR3: CASREQYGYTF
DNA: TGTGCCAGCAGGGAGCAGTATGGCTACACCTTC

J: TRBJ2-5
size: few
length: 13
V: TRBV6-2/TRBV6-3
D: .
CDR3: CASSPRQQGTQYF
DNA: TGTGCCAGCAGTCCCCGACAGCAGGGGACCCAGTACTTC

J: TRBJ2-2
size: .
length: 15
V: TRBV25-1
D: TRBD2
CDR3: CASSELAETTGELFF
DNA: TGTGCCAGCAGCGAACTAGCGGAAACCACCGGGGAGCTGTTTTTT

J: TRBJ2-5
size: .
length: 14
V: TRBV5-1
D: TRBD1
CDR3: CASSGTGGQETQYF
DNA: TGCGCCAGCAGCGGAACAGGGGGCCAGGAGACCCAGTACTTC

J: TRBJ2-7
size: medium-sized
length: 15
V: TRBV13
D: .
CDR3: CASSLEGSDSYEQYF
DNA: TGTGCCAGCAGCTTAGAGGGATCCGACTCCTACGAGCAGTACTTC

J: TRBJ1-1
size: .
length: 14
V: TRBV15
D: .
CDR3: CATSRSNLGNEAFF
DNA: TGTGCCACCAGCAGAAGTAATTTGGGGAATGAAGCTTTCTTT

J: TRBJ2-2
size: few
length: 14
V: TRBV15
D: .
CDR3: CATSSDRNTGELFF
DNA: TGTGCCACCAGCAGCGACAGAAACACCGGGGAGCTGTTTTTT

J: TRBJ2-2
size: few
length: 15
V: TRBV27
D: .
CDR3: CASSLGTSRGGELFF
DNA: TGTGCCAGCAGTTTAGGCACTAGTCGGGGCGGGGAGCTGTTTTTT

J: TRBJ2-3
size: .
length: 17
V: TRBV20-1
D: TRBD2
CDR3: CSARSSGRGFSTDTQYF
DNA: TGCAGTGCTAGAAGTAGCGGGAGAGGATTTAGCACAGATACGCAGTATTTT

J: TRBJ1-1
size: .
length: 15
V: TRBV27
D: TRBD1
CDR3: CASSLRGTGSRGAFF
DNA: TGTGCCAGCAGTCTTAGGGGGACAGGATCGAGGGGAGCTTTCTTT

J: TRBJ2-1
size: .
length: 15
V: TRBV27
D: TRBD2
CDR3: CASSLGTSGGAEQFF
DNA: TGTGCCAGCAGTTTAGGGACTAGCGGGGGGGCGGAGCAGTTCTTC

J: TRBJ1-5
size: few
length: 18
V: TRBV6-5
D: TRBD1
CDR3: CASSSIPPGQLSNQPQHF
DNA: TGTGCCAGCAGTTCCATTCCCCCGGGACAGTTAAGCAATCAGCCCCAGCATTTT

J: TRBJ2-1
size: large
length: 12
V: TRBV29-1
D: .
CDR3: CSVGVGGNEQFF
DNA: TGCAGCGTGGGGGTGGGGGGCAATGAGCAGTTCTTC

J: TRBJ2-5
size: .
length: 18
V: TRBV5-4
D: TRBD2
CDR3: CASSRGSTGGAVQETQYF
DNA: TGTGCCAGCAGCCGAGGGTCCACCGGGGGGGCGGTGCAAGAGACCCAGTACTTC

J: TRBJ2-1
size: medium-sized
length: 14
V: TRBV30
D: .
CDR3: CAWREGGNPNEQFF
DNA: TGTGCCTGGAGGGAGGGGGGAAATCCCAATGAGCAGTTCTTC

J: TRBJ2-1
size: .
length: 13
V: TRBV20-1
D: .
CDR3: CSAKGRGDFEQFF
DNA: TGCAGTGCCAAGGGCCGCGGCGATTTTGAGCAGTTCTTC

J: TRBJ2-3
size: .
length: 13
V: TRBV11-1
D: .
CDR3: CASSAGGPDTQYF
DNA: TGTGCCAGCAGCGCCGGGGGCCCAGATACGCAGTATTTT

J: TRBJ2-5
size: medium-sized
length: 11
V: TRBV6-2/TRBV6-3
D: .
CDR3: CASSQGETQYF
DNA: TGTGCCAGCAGTCAAGGAGAGACCCAGTACTTC

J: TRBJ1-2
size: .
length: 17
V: TRBV6-5
D: .
CDR3: CASSYGGGRRLNYGYTF
DNA: TGTGCCAGCAGTTACGGTGGGGGACGACGGCTCAACTATGGCTACACCTTC

J: TRBJ2-3
size: .
length: 13
V: TRBV6-5
D: .
CDR3: CASKGLSTDTQYF
DNA: TGTGCCAGCAAGGGGCTTTCCACAGATACGCAGTATTTT

J: TRBJ1-6
size: few
length: 15
V: TRBV10-3
D: .
CDR3: CAITQSAGLNSPLHF
DNA: TGTGCCATCACCCAGTCAGCGGGACTCAATTCACCCCTCCACTTT

J: TRBJ2-3
size: .
length: 18
V: TRBV24-1
D: .
CDR3: CATSDGSRGVMSTDTQYF
DNA: TGTGCCACCAGTGACGGATCAAGGGGGGTAATGAGCACAGATACGCAGTATTTT

J: TRBJ1-1
size: medium-sized
length: 16
V: TRBV6-2/TRBV6-3
D: .
CDR3: CASSYGTKGMNTEAFF
DNA: TGTGCCAGCAGTTACGGGACAAAGGGGATGAACACTGAAGCTTTCTTT

J: TRBJ2-7
size: medium-sized
length: 12
V: TRBV18
D: TRBD1
CDR3: CASSPGQGGEYF
DNA: TGTGCCAGCTCACCCGGACAGGGTGGGGAGTACTTC

J: TRBJ1-1
size: .
length: 15
V: TRBV12-3/TRBV12-4
D: .
CDR3: CASSFILKPDTEAFF
DNA: TGTGCCAGCAGTTTCATTCTCAAGCCGGACACTGAAGCTTTCTTT